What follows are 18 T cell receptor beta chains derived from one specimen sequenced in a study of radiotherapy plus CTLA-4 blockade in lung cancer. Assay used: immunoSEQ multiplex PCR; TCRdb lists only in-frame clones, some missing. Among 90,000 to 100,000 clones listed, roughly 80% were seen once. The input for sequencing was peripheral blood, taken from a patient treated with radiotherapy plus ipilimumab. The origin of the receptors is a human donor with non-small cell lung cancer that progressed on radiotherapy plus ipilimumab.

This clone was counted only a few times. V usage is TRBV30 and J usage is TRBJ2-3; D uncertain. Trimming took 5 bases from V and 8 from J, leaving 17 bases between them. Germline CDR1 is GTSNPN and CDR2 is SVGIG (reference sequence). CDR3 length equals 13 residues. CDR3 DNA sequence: TGTGCCTGGGAATTGGTGGGTAGTCGTACGCAGTATTTT. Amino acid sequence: CAWELVGSRTQYF.

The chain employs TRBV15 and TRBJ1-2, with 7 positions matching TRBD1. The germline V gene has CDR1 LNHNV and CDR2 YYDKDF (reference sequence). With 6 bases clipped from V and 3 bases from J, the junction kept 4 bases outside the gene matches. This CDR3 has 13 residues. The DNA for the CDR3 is TGTGCCACCAGGAACGGACAGGACTATGGCTACACCTTC. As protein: CATRNGQDYGYTF.

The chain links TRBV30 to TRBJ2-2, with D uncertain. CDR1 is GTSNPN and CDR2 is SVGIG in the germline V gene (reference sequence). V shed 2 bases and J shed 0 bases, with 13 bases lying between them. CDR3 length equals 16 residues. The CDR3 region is CAWSRTGRTNTGELFF. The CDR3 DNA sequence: TGTGCCTGGAGTCGGACGGGCAGAACGAACACCGGGGAGCTGTTTTTT.

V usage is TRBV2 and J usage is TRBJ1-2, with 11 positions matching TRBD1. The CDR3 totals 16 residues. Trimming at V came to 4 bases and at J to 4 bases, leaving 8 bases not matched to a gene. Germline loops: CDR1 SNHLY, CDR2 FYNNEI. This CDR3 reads CASSAPGQGAVYGYTF. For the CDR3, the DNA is TGTGCCAGCAGTGCTCCCGGACAGGGGGCCGTCTATGGCTACACCTTC.

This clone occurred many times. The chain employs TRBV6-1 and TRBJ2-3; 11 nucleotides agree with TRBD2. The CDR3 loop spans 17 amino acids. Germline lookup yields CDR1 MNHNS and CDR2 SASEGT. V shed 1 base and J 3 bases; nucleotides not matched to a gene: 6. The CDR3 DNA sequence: TGTGCCAGCAGTGAAGAGATAGCGGGAGGGCTAACAGATACGCAGTATTTT. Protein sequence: CASSEEIAGGLTDTQYF.

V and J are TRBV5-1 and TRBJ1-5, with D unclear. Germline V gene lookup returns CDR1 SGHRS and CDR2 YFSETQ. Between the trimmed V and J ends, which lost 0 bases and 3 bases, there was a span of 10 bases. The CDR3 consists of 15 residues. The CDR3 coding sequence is TGCGCCAGCAGCTTGGGAGACACAAACAATCAGCCCCAGCATTTT. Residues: CASSLGDTNNQPQHF.

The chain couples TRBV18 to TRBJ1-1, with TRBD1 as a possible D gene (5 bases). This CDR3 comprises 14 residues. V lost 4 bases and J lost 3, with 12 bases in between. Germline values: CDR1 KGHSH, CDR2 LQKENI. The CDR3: CASSRLGGDTEAFF. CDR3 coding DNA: TGTGCCAGCTCACGACTCGGGGGAGACACTGAAGCTTTCTTT.

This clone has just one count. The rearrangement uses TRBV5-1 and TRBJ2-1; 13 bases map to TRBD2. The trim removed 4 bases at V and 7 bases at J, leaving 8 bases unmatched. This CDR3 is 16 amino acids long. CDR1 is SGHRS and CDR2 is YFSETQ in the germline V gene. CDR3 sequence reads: CASSIGLAGVENEQFF. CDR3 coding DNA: TGCGCCAGCAGCATCGGACTAGCGGGAGTCGAGAATGAGCAGTTCTTC.

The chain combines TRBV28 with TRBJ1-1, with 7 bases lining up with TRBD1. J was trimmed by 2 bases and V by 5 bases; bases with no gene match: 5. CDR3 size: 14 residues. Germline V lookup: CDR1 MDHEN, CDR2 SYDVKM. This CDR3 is CASSPGTANTEAFF. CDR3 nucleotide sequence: TGTGCCAGCAGTCCAGGGACAGCAAACACTGAAGCTTTCTTT.

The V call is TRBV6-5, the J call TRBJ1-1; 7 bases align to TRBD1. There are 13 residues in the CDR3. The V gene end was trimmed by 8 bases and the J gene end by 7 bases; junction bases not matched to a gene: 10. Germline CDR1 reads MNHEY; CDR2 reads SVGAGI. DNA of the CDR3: TGTGCCAGCCAGCTTTGGGACAGCCATGAAGCTTTCTTT. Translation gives CASQLWDSHEAFF.

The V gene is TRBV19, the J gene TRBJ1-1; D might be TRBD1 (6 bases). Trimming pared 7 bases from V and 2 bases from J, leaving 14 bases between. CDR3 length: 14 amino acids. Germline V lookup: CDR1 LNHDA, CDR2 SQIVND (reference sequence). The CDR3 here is CASTSTGYNTEAFF. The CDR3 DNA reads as TGTGCCAGTACCTCAACAGGGTATAACACTGAAGCTTTCTTT.

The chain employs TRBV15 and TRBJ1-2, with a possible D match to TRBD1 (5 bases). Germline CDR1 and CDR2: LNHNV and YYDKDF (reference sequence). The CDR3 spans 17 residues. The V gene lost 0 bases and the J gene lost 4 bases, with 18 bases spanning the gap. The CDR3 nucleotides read TGTGCCACCAGCAGAGATGTTGAAAGGGGAGTCCCCTATGGCTACACCTTC. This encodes CATSRDVERGVPYGYTF.

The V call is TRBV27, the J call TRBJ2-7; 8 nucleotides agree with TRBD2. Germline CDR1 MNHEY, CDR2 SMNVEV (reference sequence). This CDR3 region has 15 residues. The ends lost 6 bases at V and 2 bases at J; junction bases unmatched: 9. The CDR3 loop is CASRPLGGRPYEQYV. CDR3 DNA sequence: TGTGCCAGCAGACCCCTGGGCGGGAGGCCCTACGAGCAGTACGTC.

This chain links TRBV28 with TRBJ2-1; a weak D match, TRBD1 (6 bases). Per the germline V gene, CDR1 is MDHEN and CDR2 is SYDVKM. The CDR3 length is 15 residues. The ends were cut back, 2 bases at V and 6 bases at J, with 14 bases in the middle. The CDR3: CASSLMGAQFNEQFF. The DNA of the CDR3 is TGTGCCAGCAGTTTAATGGGGGCCCAGTTCAATGAGCAGTTCTTC.

The CDR3 DNA follows: TGTGCCAGCAGTTTAGAGGGATCGGTACCAGATACGCAGTATTTT. Encoded protein: CASSLEGSVPDTQYF. V gene TRBV27 combines with J gene TRBJ2-3, with a possible D match to TRBD2 (5 bases). The V and J ends lost 2 bases and 4 bases respectively, with 13 bases between them. The germline V gene has CDR1 MNHEY and CDR2 SMNVEV (reference sequence). This CDR3 is 15 amino acids long.

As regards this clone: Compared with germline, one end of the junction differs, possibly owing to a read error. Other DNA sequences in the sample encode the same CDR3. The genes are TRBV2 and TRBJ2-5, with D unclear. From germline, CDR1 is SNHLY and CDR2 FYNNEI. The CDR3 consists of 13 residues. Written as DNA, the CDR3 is TGTGCCAGTAGTGAAAGGGTAGGAGAGACCCAGTACTTC. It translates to CASSERVGETQYF.

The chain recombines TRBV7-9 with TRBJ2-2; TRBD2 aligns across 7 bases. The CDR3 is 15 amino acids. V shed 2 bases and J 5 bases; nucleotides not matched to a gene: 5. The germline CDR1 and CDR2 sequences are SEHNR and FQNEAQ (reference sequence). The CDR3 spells CASSLSGTRTGELFF. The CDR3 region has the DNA TGTGCCAGCAGCTTAAGCGGGACTCGGACCGGGGAGCTGTTTTTT.

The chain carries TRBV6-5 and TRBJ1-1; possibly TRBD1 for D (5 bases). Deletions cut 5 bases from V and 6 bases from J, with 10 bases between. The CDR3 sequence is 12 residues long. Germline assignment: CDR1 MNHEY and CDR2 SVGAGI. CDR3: CASSRTPAEAFF. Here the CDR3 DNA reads TGTGCCAGCAGTCGGACACCTGCTGAAGCTTTCTTT.